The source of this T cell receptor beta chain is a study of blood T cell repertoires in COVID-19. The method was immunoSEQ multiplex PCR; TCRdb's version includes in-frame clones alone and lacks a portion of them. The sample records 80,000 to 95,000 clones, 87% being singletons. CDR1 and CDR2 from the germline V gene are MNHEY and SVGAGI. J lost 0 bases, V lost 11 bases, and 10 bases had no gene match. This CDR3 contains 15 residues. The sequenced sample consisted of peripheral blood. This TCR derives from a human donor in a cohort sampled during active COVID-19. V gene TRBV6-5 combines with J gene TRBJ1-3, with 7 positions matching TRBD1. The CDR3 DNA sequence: TGTGCCCCTGGAGGGGGACAGACCTCTGGAAACACCATATATTTT. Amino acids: CAPGGGQTSGNTIYF.